The 11 T cell receptor beta chains reported below all come from one sample, sequenced in a study of metastatic and nonmetastatic thyroid tumors. TCRdb reanalyzed the PCR reads via MiXCR. The sample holds tens of thousands of clones, roughly 25% seen once. No treatment of any kind had been given to any patient before thyroid surgery. Sequencing used tumor tissue. These receptors were obtained from a male donor with papillary thyroid cancer or a benign thyroid nodule (not recorded which). Some clones in this sample may be carry-over from other donors' samples.

In its sample, this clone was seen many times. The chain uses TRBV10-3 and TRBJ1-6; D gene uncertain. Deletions cut 0 bases from V and 8 bases from J, with 17 bases between. The CDR3 spans 17 residues. The germline gives CDR1 ENHRY, CDR2 SYGVKD. The CDR3 DNA sequence: TGTGCCATCAGTGAGTCCGGAAGAGGGCCTATGGATTCACCCCTCCACTTT. Its translation is CAISESGRGPMDSPLHF.

The chain uses TRBV6-2 or TRBV6-3 and TRBJ1-1; weak D call: TRBD1 (5 bases). V lost 6 bases to trimming and J lost 0 bases, with 17 bases between them. Germline-derived CDR1 and CDR2 are MNHEY and SVGEGT. This CDR3 spans 16 amino acids. The CDR3 spells CASRGGVNVLNTEAFF. As DNA, the CDR3 is TGTGCCAGCAGGGGGGGTGTTAATGTTTTGAACACTGAAGCTTTCTTT.

This clone was picked up many times. The chain links TRBV25-1 to TRBJ2-7; TRBD2 is a possible D gene (6 bases). The germline CDR1 and CDR2 sequences are MGHDK and SYGVNS. Trimming pared 3 bases from V and 1 base from J, leaving 19 bases between. The CDR3 is 17 amino acids. The CDR3 here is CASSDTIGSSVSYEQYF. The CDR3 region has the DNA TGTGCCAGCAGTGACACCATCGGGTCTAGCGTGTCCTACGAGCAGTACTTC.

With regard to this clone: At one end, the junction sequence differs from germline, possibly due to a read error. J is TRBJ2-1 and V is TRBV6-2 or TRBV6-3, with D possibly TRBD2 on 5 matching bases. CDR1 MNHEY and CDR2 SVGEGT come from the germline V gene. CDR3 length: 17 residues. The chain's CDR3 is CASRSRLAGGSYNEHFF. The DNA of the CDR3 is TGTGCCAGCAGGAGCCGGCTCGCGGGTGGCTCCTACAATGAGCACTTCTTC.

This rearrangement joins TRBV6-5 to TRBJ2-3; D is possibly TRBD1 (5 bases). V gave up 7 bases and J gave up 4 bases, with 24 bases separating them. The length of the CDR3 is 17 residues. Germline values: CDR1 MNHEY, CDR2 SVGAGI. The CDR3 DNA follows: TGTGCCAGCAAGGTACCGTCCGAGGCAGGGTCCCCAGATACGCAGTATTTT. Its translation: CASKVPSEAGSPDTQYF.

In this sample, this clone turned up many times. The chain has TRBV19 and TRBJ1-5; D is undetermined. The germline V and J ends were trimmed by 10 bases and 4 bases, with 14 bases remaining between them. CDR1 and CDR2 from the germline V gene are LNHDA and SQIVND (reference sequence). This CDR3 region has 13 residues. This CDR3 reads CATTWSGNQPQHF. The CDR3 nucleotides are TGTGCCACCACCTGGAGTGGTAATCAGCCCCAGCATTTT.

In its sample, this clone is medium-sized. V gene TRBV5-1 combines with J gene TRBJ2-1, with 12 bases that match TRBD2. J gave up 8 bases and V 4 bases, and 4 bases lay outside the gene matches. This CDR3 is built from 14 residues. CDR1 and CDR2 (germline): SGHRS, YFSETQ. The CDR3 sequence: CASSAGLAGYEQFF. CDR3 coding DNA: TGCGCCAGCAGCGCGGGACTAGCGGGCTATGAGCAGTTCTTC. Full variable domain (outside the CDR3, taken from reference TRBV5-1 and TRBJ2-1): KAGVTQTPRYLIKTRGQQVTLSCSPISGHRSVSWYQQTPGQGLQFLFEYFSETQRNKGNFPGRFSGRQFSNSRSEMNVSTLELGDSALYLCASSAGLAGYEQFFGPGTRLTVL.

This clone was recorded only once. This chain uses TRBV11-1 with TRBJ2-2; TRBD2 matches at 13 bases. Losses at the gene ends were 5 bases for V and 10 bases for J; bases not matched to a gene: 13. Per germline, CDR1 SGHAT and CDR2 FQDESV (reference sequence). CDR3 length: 17 residues. The CDR3 here is CASSPVLAGGPPVELFF. The CDR3 DNA reads TGTGCCAGCAGCCCGGTACTAGCGGGAGGGCCACCCGTGGAGCTGTTTTTT.

In this sample, this clone turned up many times. The CDR3 spells CSVEDTGFYEQYF. The CDR3 region has the DNA TGCAGCGTTGAAGACACCGGGTTCTACGAGCAGTACTTC. The chain joins TRBV29-1 to TRBJ2-7, with D unresolved. Looked up from germline, CDR1 is SQVTM and CDR2 is ANQGSEA. The CDR3 spans 13 residues. The germline V and J ends were trimmed by 0 bases and 3 bases, with 9 bases remaining between them.

Only a few counts were recorded for this clone. A much larger clone differs by one base, so this may be a read error. The rearrangement links TRBV12-3 or TRBV12-4 to TRBJ1-4; D call uncertain. The CDR3 runs 15 residues. The ends were cut back, 6 bases at V and 8 bases at J, with 19 bases in the middle. The CDR3 region is CASSPSAGGGEKLFF. CDR3 coding DNA: TGTGCCAGCAGCCCCTCGGCAGGTGGTGGAGAAAAACTGTTTTTT.

A word on this clone: A junction end diverges from the germline sequence, so it may reflect a read error. This same CDR3 is encoded by further DNA sequences in the sample. The CDR3 coding sequence is TGTGCCAGCAAGGGCACCACCGGGGATCTGTTTTTC. It translates to CASKGTTGDLFF. V is TRBV6-1 and J is TRBJ2-2; maybe TRBD2 (5 bases). This CDR3 has 12 residues. The germline V gene has CDR1 MNHNS and CDR2 SASEGT.